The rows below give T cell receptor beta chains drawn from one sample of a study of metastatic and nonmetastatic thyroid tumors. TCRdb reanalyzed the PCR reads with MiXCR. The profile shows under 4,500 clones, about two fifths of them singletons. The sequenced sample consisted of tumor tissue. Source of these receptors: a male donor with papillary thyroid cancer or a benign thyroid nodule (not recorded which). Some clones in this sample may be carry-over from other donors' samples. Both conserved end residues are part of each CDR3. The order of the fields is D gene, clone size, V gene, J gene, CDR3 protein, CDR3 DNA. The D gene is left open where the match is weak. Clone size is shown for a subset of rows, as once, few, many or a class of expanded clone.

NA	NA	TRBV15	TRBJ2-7	CATSREGGGYEQYF	TGTGCCACCAGCAGAGAAGGGGGAGGCTACGAGCAGTACTTC
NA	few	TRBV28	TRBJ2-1	CASSQAGTSPGDSYNEQFF	TGTGCCAGCAGTCAAGCCGGGACATCACCCGGGGACTCCTACAATGAGCAGTTCTTC
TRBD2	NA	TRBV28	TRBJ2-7	CASSPLTSASSYEQYF	TGTGCCAGCAGTCCCTTAACTAGCGCGAGCTCCTACGAGCAGTACTTC
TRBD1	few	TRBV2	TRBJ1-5	CASSEGGQGNQPQHF	TGTGCCAGCAGTGAGGGGGGACAGGGAAATCAGCCCCAGCATTTT
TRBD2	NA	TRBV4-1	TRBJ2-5	CASSHPREGLARETQYF	TGCGCCAGCAGCCACCCGAGAGAGGGACTAGCGCGAGAGACCCAGTACTTC
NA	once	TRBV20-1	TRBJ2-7	CSAPMGRAPYEQYF	TGCAGTGCCCCCATGGGGAGAGCTCCCTACGAGCAGTACTTC
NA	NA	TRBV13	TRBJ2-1	CASSLGPNNEQFF	TGTGCCAGCAGCCTAGGTCCCAACAATGAGCAGTTCTTC
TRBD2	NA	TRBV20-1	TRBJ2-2	CSARVHPSGTGELFF	TGCAGTGCTAGAGTACACCCTAGCGGCACCGGGGAGCTGTTTTTT
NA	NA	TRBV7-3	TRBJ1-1	CASSQHRAFNTEAFF	TGTGCCAGCAGCCAGCACAGGGCCTTCAACACTGAAGCTTTCTTT
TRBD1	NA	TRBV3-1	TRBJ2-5	CASHRQGGETQYF	TGTGCCAGCCATCGACAGGGCGGCGAGACCCAGTACTTC
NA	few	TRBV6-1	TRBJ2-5	CASSEVYEVETQYF	TGTGCCAGCAGTGAAGTTTATGAAGTCGAGACCCAGTACTTC
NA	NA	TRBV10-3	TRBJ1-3	CAISGGPESGNTIYF	TGTGCCATCAGTGGGGGACCGGAGTCTGGAAACACCATATATTTT
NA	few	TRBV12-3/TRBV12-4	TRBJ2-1	CASRPSGSGPYNEQFF	TGTGCCAGCAGGCCCAGTGGGAGCGGTCCTTACAATGAGCAGTTCTTC
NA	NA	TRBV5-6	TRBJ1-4	CASSLVGGRDEKLFF	TGTGCCAGCAGCTTGGTCGGGGGCAGAGATGAAAAACTGTTTTTT
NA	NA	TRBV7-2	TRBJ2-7	CASSQRELEYEQYF	TGTGCCAGCAGCCAGAGGGAATTGGAGTACGAGCAGTACTTC
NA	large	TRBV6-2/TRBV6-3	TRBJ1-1	CASSFTGQEAFF	TGTGCCAGCAGTTTTACAGGCCAGGAAGCTTTCTTT
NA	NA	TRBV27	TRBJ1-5	CASRFNQPQHF	TGTGCCAGCAGATTCAATCAGCCCCAGCATTTT
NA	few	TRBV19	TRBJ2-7	CASTPKAVPYEQYF	TGTGCCAGTACCCCCAAGGCAGTTCCCTACGAGCAGTACTTC
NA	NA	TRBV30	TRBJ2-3	CAWSNKPPYTQYF	TGTGCCTGGAGTAACAAACCTCCCTATACGCAGTATTTT
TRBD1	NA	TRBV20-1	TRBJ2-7	CSAREGTGYTYEQYF	TGCAGTGCTAGAGAGGGGACAGGGTACACCTACGAGCAGTACTTC
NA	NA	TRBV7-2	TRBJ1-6	CASRSQGVGSPLHF	TGTGCCAGCAGATCCCAGGGAGTAGGATCACCCCTCCACTTT
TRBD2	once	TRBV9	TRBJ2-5	CASSVDSGGGETQYF	TGTGCCAGCAGCGTCGATAGCGGGGGAGGTGAGACCCAGTACTTC
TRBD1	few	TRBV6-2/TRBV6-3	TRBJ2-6	CASRTGSSGANVLTF	TGTGCCAGCAGGACAGGGAGCTCTGGGGCCAACGTCCTGACTTTC
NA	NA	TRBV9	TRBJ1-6	CASSVEAHPNSPLHF	TGTGCCAGCAGCGTAGAAGCACACCCTAATTCACCCCTCCACTTT
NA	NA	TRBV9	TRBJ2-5	CASSLGGLETQYF	TGTGCCAGCAGCCTCGGGGGGCTTGAGACCCAGTACTTC
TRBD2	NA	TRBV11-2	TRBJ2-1	CASSLGVSGGAVDNEQFF	TGTGCCAGCAGCTTAGGGGTTAGCGGGGGGGCTGTGGACAATGAGCAGTTCTTC
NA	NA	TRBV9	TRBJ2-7	CASSVDWGPSYEQYF	TGTGCCAGCAGCGTAGACTGGGGACCAAGCTACGAGCAGTACTTC
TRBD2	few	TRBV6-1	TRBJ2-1	CASSGTSGRFNEQFF	TGTGCCAGCAGTGGGACTAGCGGGAGATTTAATGAGCAGTTCTTC
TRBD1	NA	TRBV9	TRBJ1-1	CASSEDRWNTEAFF	TGTGCCAGCAGCGAGGACAGGTGGAACACTGAAGCTTTCTTT
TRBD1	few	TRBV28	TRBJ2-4	CASSLFLLNDRGRKNIQYF	TGTGCCAGCAGTTTGTTTTTGTTGAACGACAGGGGGCGAAAAAACATTCAGTACTTC
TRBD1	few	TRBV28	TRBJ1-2	CAISTGANYGYTF	TGTGCCATCTCAACAGGGGCTAACTATGGCTACACCTTC
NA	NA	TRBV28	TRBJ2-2	CASSLPEKNTGELFF	TGTGCCAGCAGTTTACCAGAAAAGAACACCGGGGAGCTGTTTTTT
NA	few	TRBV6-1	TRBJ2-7	CASRPEDSLGYEQYF	TGTGCCAGCAGACCGGAGGACTCCCTCGGGTACGAGCAGTACTTC
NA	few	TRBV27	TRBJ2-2	CASSTGIPYTGELFF	TGTGCCAGCAGTACCGGGATCCCTTACACCGGGGAGCTATTTTTT
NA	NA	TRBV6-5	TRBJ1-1	CASGTTEAFF	TGTGCCAGCGGTACCACTGAAGCTTTCTTT
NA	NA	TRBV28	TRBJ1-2	CASSGLPHNYGYTF	TGTGCCAGCAGCGGACTTCCTCATAACTATGGCTACACCTTC
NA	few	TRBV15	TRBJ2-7	CATSALRGYSYEQYF	TGTGCCACCAGCGCTCTCCGCGGCTACTCCTACGAGCAGTACTTC
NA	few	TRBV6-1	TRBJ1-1	CASSFYREMNTEAFF	TGTGCCAGCAGCTTTTACAGGGAAATGAACACTGAAGCTTTCTTT
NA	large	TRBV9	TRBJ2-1	CASSVGTEQFF	TGTGCCAGCAGCGTAGGCACTGAGCAGTTCTTC
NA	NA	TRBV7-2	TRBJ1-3	CASSLRYSGNTIYF	TGTGCCAGCAGCTTGAGGTACTCTGGAAACACCATATATTTT
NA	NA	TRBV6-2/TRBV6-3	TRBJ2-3	CASSPIGIKATQYF	TGTGCCAGCAGTCCCATAGGAATAAAGGCTACGCAGTATTTT
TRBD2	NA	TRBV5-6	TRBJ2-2	CASSSGLGRVELFF	TGTGCCAGCAGCTCGGGACTAGGGCGGGTGGAGCTGTTTTTT
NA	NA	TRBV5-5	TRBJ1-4	CASSSHGAGGFEKLFF	TGTGCCAGCAGCTCCCACGGGGCAGGAGGATTCGAAAAACTGTTTTTT
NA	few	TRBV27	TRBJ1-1	CASSDRTEAFF	TGTGCCAGCAGTGACCGCACTGAAGCTTTCTTT
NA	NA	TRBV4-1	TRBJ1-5	CASSQEPGGRNQPQHF	TGCGCCAGCAGCCAAGAGCCGGGCGGACGCAATCAGCCCCAGCATTTT
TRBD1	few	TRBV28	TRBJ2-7	CASSSQTGTGNEQYF	TGTGCCAGCAGTTCTCAAACCGGGACAGGGAACGAGCAGTACTTC
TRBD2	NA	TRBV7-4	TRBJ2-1	CASSLVGCGRAYNEQFF	TGTGCCAGCAGCTTAGTGGGTTGCGGGAGGGCCTACAATGAGCAGTTCTTC
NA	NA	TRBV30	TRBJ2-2	CAWSVREGFGELFF	TGTGCCTGGAGTGTGCGTGAGGGTTTCGGGGAGCTGTTTTTT
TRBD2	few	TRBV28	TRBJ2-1	CASRLGGSSYNEQFF	TGTGCCAGCAGGCTGGGGGGGAGCTCCTACAATGAGCAGTTCTTC
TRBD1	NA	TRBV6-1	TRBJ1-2	CASSPRQGGYGYTF	TGTGCCAGCAGCCCCAGACAGGGGGGCTATGGCTACACCTTC
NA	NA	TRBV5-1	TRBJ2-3	CASSLLSGTDTQYF	TGCGCCAGCAGCCTGCTTTCTGGCACAGATACGCAGTATTTT
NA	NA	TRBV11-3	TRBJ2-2	CASSLASVPTGELFF	TGTGCCAGCAGCTTAGCTAGCGTCCCCACCGGGGAGCTGTTTTTT
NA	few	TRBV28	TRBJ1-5	CASSRGLDQPQHF	TGTGCCAGCAGCCGGGGGCTGGATCAGCCCCAGCATTTT